One and the same sample provided the 28 T cell receptor beta chains below, sequenced in a study of blood T cell repertoires in COVID-19. Measured with immunoSEQ multiplex PCR; TCRdb has only the in-frame clones, and not every one. Seen here are almost 300,000 clones, nearly 90% observed once, and the top ten hold over 8.5%. Sample: peripheral blood. The receptors here all came from a woman aged 25 to 39 with COVID-19, enrolled during active disease.

The chain links TRBV18 to TRBJ2-5; 8 nucleotides match TRBD2. The CDR3 consists of 17 residues. Germline loops: CDR1 KGHSH, CDR2 LQKENI. Trimming at V came to 3 bases and at J to 1 base, leaving 10 bases not matched to a gene. CDR3 residues: CASSPVVSLAGQETQYF. The CDR3 DNA is TGTGCCAGCTCACCGGTTGTGTCTCTAGCGGGCCAAGAGACCCAGTACTTC. The whole variable domain, remainder taken from reference TRBV18 and TRBJ2-5, is NAGVMQNPRHLVRRRGQEARLRCSPMKGHSHVYWYRQLPEEGLKFMVYLQKENIIDESGMPKERFSAEFPKEGPSILRIQQVVRGDSAAYFCASSPVVSLAGQETQYFGPGTRLLVL.

V usage is TRBV7-7 and J usage is TRBJ2-2, with a tentative D call TRBD2 (6 bases). Between the trimmed V and J ends, which lost 1 base and 5 bases, there was a span of 11 bases. The CDR3 sequence is 15 residues long. In germline, CDR1 is SSHAT, CDR2 FNYEAQ (reference sequence). The CDR3 DNA reads as TGTGCCAGCAGCTTAGGGAGGGGTCCGACCGGGGAGCTGTTTTTT. As protein: CASSLGRGPTGELFF.

This chain connects TRBV13 to TRBJ1-6, with a weak D call TRBD1 (5 bases). Germline V gene sequence: CDR1 PRHDT, CDR2 FYEKMQ (reference sequence). CDR3 length equals 14 residues. The V gene lost 5 bases and the J gene lost 9 bases, with 14 bases spanning the gap. In DNA, the CDR3 is TGTGCCAGCAGCAGCAAGGGGCGCGGTTCACCCCTCCACTTT. Residues: CASSSKGRGSPLHF.

V is TRBV19 and J is TRBJ1-5; the D is unclear. V was pared by 5 bases and J by 0 bases, with 8 bases between. The CDR3 is 14 residues long. The germline V gene encodes CDR1 LNHDA and CDR2 SQIVND (reference sequence). The CDR3 DNA is TGTGCCAGTAGTGCGGGGAGTAGCAATCAGCCCCAGCATTTT. Translation gives CASSAGSSNQPQHF.

The chain has TRBV9 and TRBJ1-3; TRBD1 matches at 7 bases. The CDR3 is 18 amino acids. V shed 0 bases and J 0 bases; nucleotides not matched to a gene: 9. Germline V CDR1 and CDR2: SGDLS, YYNGEE. The CDR3 loop is CASSVAPRQGYSGNTIYF. The CDR3 DNA reads as TGTGCCAGCAGCGTAGCCCCGAGACAGGGTTACTCTGGAAACACCATATATTTT.

V gene TRBV4-1 combines with J gene TRBJ1-1; D not certain. The V gene's germline CDR1 is MGHRA and CDR2 YSYEKL. The length of the CDR3 is 14 residues. Trimming removed 1 base from V and 4 bases from J, with 10 bases in between. The CDR3 coding sequence is TGCGCCAGCAGCCAAGTCGGCGGGAGCACTGAAGCTTTCTTT. It yields the protein CASSQVGGSTEAFF.

This clone was found once. The chain carries TRBV6-1 and TRBJ1-4; the match to TRBD1 covers 8 bases. The CDR3 spans 16 residues. Per the germline V gene, CDR1 is MNHNS and CDR2 is SASEGT. V shed 1 base, J shed 6 bases, and the junction held 7 bases outside the gene matches. The CDR3 spells CASSEVSAGGDEKLFF. DNA for the CDR3: TGTGCCAGCAGTGAAGTTTCGGCAGGGGGCGATGAAAAACTGTTTTTT.

V is TRBV27 and J is TRBJ2-2, with D hard to call. Trimming left V 3 bases short and J 2 bases short, with 7 bases between. The CDR3 totals 14 residues. Looked up from germline, CDR1 is MNHEY and CDR2 is SMNVEV (reference sequence). CDR3 residues: CASSFLSNTGELFF. CDR3 bases: TGTGCCAGCAGTTTTCTGTCTAACACCGGGGAGCTGTTTTTT.

V gene TRBV10-2 combines with J gene TRBJ1-4, with D maybe TRBD1 (5 bases). Germline values: CDR1 WSHSY, CDR2 SAAADI. Trimming shortened V by 2 bases and J by 10 bases, and 17 bases separated the two germline ends. The CDR3 extends over 15 amino acids. CDR3 protein: CASSEGKWRGRKLFF. The CDR3 bases are TGCGCCAGCAGTGAGGGGAAGTGGCGGGGCCGAAAACTGTTTTTT.

The rearrangement links TRBV13 to TRBJ1-1, with 9 bases lining up with TRBD1. The germline CDR1 and CDR2 sequences are PRHDT and FYEKMQ (reference sequence). V gave up 4 bases and J gave up 7 bases; unmatched junction bases: 10. The CDR3 sequence is 15 residues long. The CDR3 here is CASSSALTGGGEAFF. CDR3 sequence (DNA): TGTGCCAGCAGCTCCGCCCTCACAGGGGGCGGTGAAGCTTTCTTT.

This clone was seen once. The J gene is TRBJ1-2, the V gene TRBV6-5, with 10 positions matching TRBD1. Trimming cost V 7 bases and J 5 bases; bases outside gene matches: 7. This CDR3 spans 14 amino acids. Germline CDR1 and CDR2: MNHEY and SVGAGI. For the CDR3, the DNA is TGTGCCAGCACCACGGGACAGGGGAGGTATGGCTACACCTTC. It encodes CASTTGQGRYGYTF.

This chain uses TRBV11-2 with TRBJ2-7, with 9 nucleotides matching TRBD1. Looked up from germline, CDR1 is SGHAT and CDR2 is FQNNGV. Unmatched junction bases numbered 8, after V lost 4 bases and J lost 7 bases. The CDR3 totals 14 residues. CDR3 DNA sequence: TGTGCCAGCAGCTCAAACACAGGGGGCTATGAGCAGTACTTC. Protein product: CASSSNTGGYEQYF. Together with reference TRBV11-2 and TRBJ2-7, the CDR3 gives the full variable domain: EAGVAQSPRYKIIEKRQSVAFWCNPISGHATLYWYQQILGQGPKLLIQFQNNGVVDDSQLPKDRFSAERLKGVDSTLKIQPAKLEDSAVYLCASSSNTGGYEQYFGPGTRLTVT.

J is TRBJ2-1 and V is TRBV25-1, with 10 bases fitting TRBD1. This CDR3 comprises 15 residues. The junction had 8 bases not matched to a gene; V was cut back by 6 bases and J by 6 bases. Germline lookup yields CDR1 MGHDK and CDR2 SYGVNS. The CDR3 DNA is TGTGCCAGCAGACCTCAGGGACAGGGGTTCAATGAGCAGTTCTTC. Translated, it gives CASRPQGQGFNEQFF. The variable domain in full, with the rest retrieved from reference TRBV25-1 and TRBJ2-1, is EADIYQTPRYLVIGTGKKITLECSQTMGHDKMYWYQQDPGMELHLIHYSYGVNSTEKGDLSSESTVSRIRTEHFPLTLESARPSHTSQYLCASRPQGQGFNEQFFGPGTRLTVL.

This sequence joins TRBV11-2 and TRBJ1-2; D is ambiguous. This CDR3 has 15 residues. Looked up from germline, CDR1 is SGHAT and CDR2 is FQNNGV. Trimming took 4 bases from V and 9 from J, leaving 21 bases between them. CDR3 in amino acids: CASSSLVSGVQSYTF. The CDR3 nucleotides are TGTGCCAGCAGCTCCCTAGTCTCTGGTGTTCAAAGCTACACCTTC.

The chain carries TRBV5-1 and TRBJ1-1; D is ambiguous. The CDR3 has 14 amino acids. Germline-derived CDR1 and CDR2 are SGHRS and YFSETQ. The V end was cut by 0 bases, the J end by 7 bases, with 13 bases between. The CDR3 loop is CASSLAAPRGEAFF. In DNA form, the CDR3 reads TGCGCCAGCAGCTTGGCTGCCCCCAGAGGTGAAGCTTTCTTT.

V usage is TRBV4-1 and J usage is TRBJ1-6; D is possibly TRBD1 (6 bases). In germline, CDR1 is MGHRA, CDR2 YSYEKL. The V end lost 2 bases, the J end lost 6 bases, and 17 bases lay between the germline ends. The CDR3 totals 17 residues. CDR3 sequence (DNA): TGCGCCAGCAGCCAATCCCCCCTGACAGGAATTAATTCACCCCTCCACTTT. Translated, it gives CASSQSPLTGINSPLHF.

The V gene is TRBV6-5, the J gene TRBJ1-2, with TRBD1 matching over 8 bases. The ends lost 5 bases at V and 9 bases at J; junction bases unmatched: 5. Germline V lookup: CDR1 MNHEY, CDR2 SVGAGI. CDR3 length: 12 residues. CDR3 region: CASSQGAVSYTF. CDR3 nucleotides: TGTGCCAGCAGTCAGGGGGCGGTCAGCTACACCTTC.

The V and J genes are TRBV2 and TRBJ1-1; 7 positions agree with TRBD1. Germline trimming cut 6 bases from V and 0 bases from J; bases unmatched to any gene: 1. Germline V gene lookup returns CDR1 SNHLY and CDR2 FYNNEI. The CDR3 totals 13 residues. As DNA, the CDR3 is TGTGCCAGCAGAGACAGGGTGAACACTGAAGCTTTCTTT. The encoded protein is CASRDRVNTEAFF.

The rearrangement uses TRBV3-1 (or the pseudogene TRBV3-2) and TRBJ1-5; D ambiguous. The V and J ends lost 4 bases and 5 bases respectively, with 9 bases between them. Germline values: CDR1 LGHDT, CDR2 YNNKEL (reference sequence). CDR3 length: 13 residues. This CDR3 is CASSPSNYQPQHF. In nucleotides, the CDR3 is TGTGCCAGCAGCCCGTCTAATTATCAGCCCCAGCATTTT.

The CDR3 spells CASSVAEGFPYNEQFF. In DNA form, the CDR3 reads TGTGCCAGCAGCGTAGCTGAGGGCTTCCCCTACAATGAGCAGTTCTTC. The chain joins TRBV9 to TRBJ2-1, with a possible D match to TRBD2 (5 bases). The germline V and J ends were trimmed by 0 bases and 2 bases, with 12 bases remaining between them. The length of the CDR3 is 16 residues. Germline lookup yields CDR1 SGDLS and CDR2 YYNGEE.

The chain has TRBV27 and TRBJ2-7; tentative D call: TRBD1 (6 bases). Trimming removed 10 bases at V and 1 base at J, with 17 bases between. The germline V gene encodes CDR1 MNHEY and CDR2 SMNVEV (reference sequence). The length of the CDR3 is 14 residues. This CDR3 is CATSPGTLSYEQYF. The CDR3 nucleotides are TGTGCCACCTCACCCGGGACACTTTCCTACGAGCAGTACTTC.

The chain is built from TRBV5-4 and TRBJ2-2, with a weak D call TRBD1 (6 bases). The CDR3 totals 13 residues. Per germline, CDR1 SGHNT and CDR2 YYREEE (reference sequence). V lost 4 bases to trimming and J lost 5 bases, with 9 bases between them. CDR3 in amino acids: CASSLDRTGELFF. CDR3 nucleotides: TGTGCCAGCAGCCTCGACAGGACCGGGGAGCTGTTTTTT. Full variable domain (remainder filled in from reference TRBV5-4 and TRBJ2-2): ETGVTQSPTHLIKTRGQQVTLRCSSQSGHNTVSWYQQALGQGPQFIFQYYREEENGRGNFPPRFSGLQFPNYSSELNVNALELDDSALYLCASSLDRTGELFFGEGSRLTVL.

CDR3 loop: CASSWRNNEQFF. The CDR3 DNA follows: TGTGCCAGCAGCTGGAGGAACAATGAGCAGTTCTTC. The chain recombines TRBV5-4 with TRBJ2-1; TRBD2 is a possible D gene (5 bases). Germline values: CDR1 SGHNT, CDR2 YYREEE (reference sequence). The germline V and J ends were trimmed by 3 bases and 5 bases, with 6 bases remaining between them. This CDR3 is built from 12 residues.

The chain uses TRBV28 and TRBJ1-1; D is unresolved. The length of the CDR3 is 16 residues. Trimming stripped 7 bases from V and 7 bases from J, with 25 bases between. Germline CDR1 MDHEN, CDR2 SYDVKM. The CDR3 nucleotides read TGTGCCAGCACCTTTATTAGGTTGAGGGATAACGTTGAAGCTTTCTTT. Protein sequence: CASTFIRLRDNVEAFF.

The chain combines TRBV14 with TRBJ1-6, with a weak D call TRBD1 (6 bases). This CDR3 is built from 17 residues. In germline, CDR1 is SGHDN, CDR2 FVKESK. V gave up 6 bases and J gave up 6 bases, with 21 bases separating them. The DNA of the CDR3 is TGTGCCAGCAGTCCTACCCGGGGGGGGCCCAGTAATTCACCCCTCCACTTT. Amino acid sequence: CASSPTRGGPSNSPLHF. The full variable domain, completed using reference TRBV14 and TRBJ1-6, is EAGVTQFPSHSVIEKGQTVTLRCDPISGHDNLYWYRRVMGKEIKFLLHFVKESKQDESGMPNNRFLAERTGGTYSTLKVQPAELEDSGVYFCASSPTRGGPSNSPLHFGNGTRLTVT.

V is TRBV4-2 and J is TRBJ1-3; the D gene is possibly TRBD1 (5 bases). V was trimmed by 4 bases and J by 2 bases, leaving 12 bases between them. Germline V lookup: CDR1 LGHNA, CDR2 YNFKEQ. The CDR3 loop spans 15 amino acids. CDR3 in DNA: TGTGCCAGCAGCCTCCCAGGGAGGACTGGAAACACCATATATTTT. Encoded protein: CASSLPGRTGNTIYF.

The genes are TRBV10-2 and TRBJ2-3; 9 bases agree with TRBD1. V dropped 3 bases and J dropped 9; count of bases not matched to a gene: 7. The CDR3 extends over 14 amino acids. Germline lookup yields CDR1 WSHSY and CDR2 SAAADI. The CDR3 bases are TGCGCCAGCAGTGATCGGGACAGGGTCGACACGCAGTATTTT. The encoded protein is CASSDRDRVDTQYF.

The genes are TRBV19 and TRBJ2-3, with a possible D match to TRBD1 (7 bases). Trimming shortened V by 1 base and J by 5 bases, and 10 bases separated the two germline ends. The CDR3 loop spans 14 amino acids. Germline assignment: CDR1 LNHDA and CDR2 SQIVND (reference sequence). In nucleotides, the CDR3 is TGTGCCAGTAGTATAGGTCAGGGGGGAGATACGCAGTATTTT. This encodes CASSIGQGGDTQYF.